This T cell receptor (beta chain) was documented in a study of blood T cells in healthy people across ages. General study points: Possibly, changes in expanded clonotypes were confounded because donor CMV status was unknown. Long-lived donors had more naive CD4+ cells and higher diversity than aged donors.

It was with a sample-barcoded 5' primer and a J-beta primer mix that a second PCR of roughly 7 to 12 cycles was run. At least 3 million CDR3-containing paired-end reads were obtained per sample. TCRdb re-analysed the 5' RACE reads in MiXCR, keeping a single row per CDR3 protein. Of 780,000 or so distinct CDR3 sequences listed, 20% to 25% are singletons. Trimming stripped 3 bases from V and 5 bases from J, with 11 bases between. This CDR3 spans 13 amino acids. This clonotype was detected only once. As yet, its antigen is unknown. In addition, the sample was reused for a study of T cells of mothers and their children. That paper states: There were over 9 million TCR beta CDR3 reads from each mother and a few million from each child.

The chain joins TRBV12-3 or TRBV12-4 to TRBJ2-7, with TRBD2 as a possible D gene (6 bases). The material sequenced was blood. The receptor was isolated from a boy younger than 18 in good health. The CDR3 DNA is TGTGCCAGCAGTTTTGGAGGGTATAACGAGCAGTACTTC. It translates to CASSFGGYNEQYF.